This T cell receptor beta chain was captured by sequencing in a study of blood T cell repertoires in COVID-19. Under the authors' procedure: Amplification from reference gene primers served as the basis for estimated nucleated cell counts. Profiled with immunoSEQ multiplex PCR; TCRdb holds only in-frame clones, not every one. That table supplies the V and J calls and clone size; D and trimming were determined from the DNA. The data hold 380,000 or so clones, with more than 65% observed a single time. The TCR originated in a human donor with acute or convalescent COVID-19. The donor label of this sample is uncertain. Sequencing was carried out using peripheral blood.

The CDR3 is CASSARGASYNEQFF. CDR3 bases: TGTGCCAGCAGCGCGCGGGGGGCCTCCTACAATGAGCAGTTCTTC. V usage is TRBV7-6 and J usage is TRBJ2-1, with 8 bases lining up with TRBD2. The CDR3 has 15 residues. The trim removed 5 bases at V and 0 bases at J, leaving 3 bases unmatched. Germline assignment: CDR1 SGHVS and CDR2 FNYEAQ.